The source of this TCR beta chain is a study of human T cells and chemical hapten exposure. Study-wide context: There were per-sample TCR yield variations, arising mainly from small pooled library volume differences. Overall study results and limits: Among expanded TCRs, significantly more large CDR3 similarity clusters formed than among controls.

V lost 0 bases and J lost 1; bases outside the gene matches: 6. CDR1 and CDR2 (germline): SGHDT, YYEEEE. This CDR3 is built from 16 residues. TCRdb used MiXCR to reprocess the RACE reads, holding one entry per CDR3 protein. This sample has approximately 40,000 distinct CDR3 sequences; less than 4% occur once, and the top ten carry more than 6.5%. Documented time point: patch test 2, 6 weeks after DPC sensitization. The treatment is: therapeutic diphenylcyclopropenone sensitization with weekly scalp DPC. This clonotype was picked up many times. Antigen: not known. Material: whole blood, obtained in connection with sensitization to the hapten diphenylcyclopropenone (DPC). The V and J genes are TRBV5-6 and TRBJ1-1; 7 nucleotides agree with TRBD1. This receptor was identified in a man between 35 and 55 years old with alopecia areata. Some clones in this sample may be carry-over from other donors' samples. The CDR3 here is CASSLGPGQTNTEAFF. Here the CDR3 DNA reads TGTGCCAGCAGCTTGGGCCCGGGACAGACGAACACTGAAGCTTTCTTT.